This TCR beta chain originates from a study of cytomegalovirus exposure and HLA in healthy donors (dated by TCRdb to the late 2010s). Describing the broader study: According to a later analysis, the approximately 130 validation repertoires were produced on the same platform as the roughly 700 repertoires of the first cohort. The study was designed to test whether signatures of past pathogen exposure could be identified by cataloging public T cell receptors. Along with the roughly 700-subject first cohort, a separate validation cohort of over a hundred different subjects was used. To predict cytomegalovirus infection status, the study combined high-throughput TCR immunosequencing, statistical association of individual TCRs with disease status, and machine learning. Overall study results and their limits: Of the cluster scores, about 94% were above 0 in a later analysis, which found that TCRs clustered in the first cohort also tended to co-occur in the approximately 110 validation repertoires. While some public TCRs were present in many individuals, most TCR sequences turned up only very rarely across donors. According to the authors, the approach could potentially be generalized to other disease states and immunological phenotypes. The classifier was reported to diagnose cytomegalovirus status with high specificity and sensitivity in both the original and validation cohorts. A later analysis lacked HLA typing for the validation cohort, so it scored co-occurrence in that cohort across all 130 or so repertoires. In vitro tests confirmed that a few of the cytomegalovirus-associated TCR beta chains recognize cytomegalovirus antigens. In the study, around 150 TCR beta chains were listed as associated with cytomegalovirus.

Notes on this clone: This clone's antigen is unknown. The sample holds no much larger clone one base away, and base qualities are not on file.

CDR1 and CDR2 (SQVTM, ANQGSEA) derive from the germline V gene. Its CDR3 holds 15 amino acids, cysteine through phenylalanine. The sequence is cut down to CDR3 DNA, 45 bases in frame from base 1. Cut back by 2 bases and 6 bases, the V and J ends lie 19 bases apart. The donors were included in the validation cohort of approximately 130 subjects, a group kept apart from the roughly 730-subject first cohort. The library relied on the immunoSEQ multiplex PCR assay. The authors processed their data as follows. To diagnose cytomegalovirus status from the catalog of TCR beta chain sequences, a statistical classification framework was built. TCRdb's version of the immuneACCESS table is confined to in-frame rearrangements and falls short of the full clone set. An unresolved V gene accounts for under half of the shortfall where checked; the remainder is of unknown origin. That table supplies the V and J calls and clone size; D and trimming were determined from the DNA. Recorded for this sample are 150,000 to 200,000 clones; 90% to 97% of them occurred a single time. Of the sample, about 0.94% is held by the ten largest clones.

The chain uses TRBV29-1 and TRBJ1-2; no D gene can be assigned with confidence. Sequenced material: PBMCs. This sequence originates from a woman younger than 35 in good health and CMV-seronegative. The CDR3 region reads CSVEPPGEGYHGYTF. In nucleotide form, the sequence is TGCAGCGTTGAACCCCCAGGCGAAGGCTATCATGGCTACACCTTC.